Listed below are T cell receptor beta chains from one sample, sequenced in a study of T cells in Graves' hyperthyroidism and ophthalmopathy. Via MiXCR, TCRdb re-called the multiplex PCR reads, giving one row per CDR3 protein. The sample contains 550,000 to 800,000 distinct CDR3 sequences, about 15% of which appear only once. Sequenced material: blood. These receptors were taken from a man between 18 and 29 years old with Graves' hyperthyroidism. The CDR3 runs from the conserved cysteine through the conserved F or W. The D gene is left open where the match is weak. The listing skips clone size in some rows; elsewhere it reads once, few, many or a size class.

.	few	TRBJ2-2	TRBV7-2	TGTGCCAGCAGCCCGCAGTCAGGGAACACCGGGGAGCTGTTTTTT	CASSPQSGNTGELFF
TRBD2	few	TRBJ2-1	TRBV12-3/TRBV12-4	TGTGCCAGCAGTCCTATAGCGGGAGGCTCCATGGGGCAGTTCTTC	CASSPIAGGSMGQFF
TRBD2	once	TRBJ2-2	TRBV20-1	TGCAGTGCTAGAGCTCCCCCCGGGAGGGCGAACACCGGGGAGCTGTTTTTT	CSARAPPGRANTGELFF
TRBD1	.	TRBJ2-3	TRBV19	TGTGCCAGTAGTATTTCCCTAGCAGGGGGCACGCAGTATTTT	CASSISLAGGTQYF
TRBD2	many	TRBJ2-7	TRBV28	TGTGCCAGCAGTTTAGAAACGGCTCCTAGTGGACTAGGAAGCTCCTACGAGCAGTACTTC	CASSLETAPSGLGSSYEQYF
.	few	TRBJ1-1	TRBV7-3	TGTGCCAGCAGCTTAGGCCCGACAACTGAAGCTTTCTTT	CASSLGPTTEAFF
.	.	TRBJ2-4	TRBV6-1	TGTGCCAGCAGTGAAAAGGGGGCCAAAAACATTCAGTACTTC	CASSEKGAKNIQYF
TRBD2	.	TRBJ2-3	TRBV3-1	TGTGCCAGCAGCCAAGAGTCTAGCGGGAGTTGGGATACGCAGTATTTT	CASSQESSGSWDTQYF
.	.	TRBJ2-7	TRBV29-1	TGCAGCGTTGAAGATCCCTCAGGGCCCTACGAGCAGTACTTC	CSVEDPSGPYEQYF
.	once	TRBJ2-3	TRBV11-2	TGTGCCAGCAGCCAAAGGGAGTCCGAGCAGTATTTT	CASSQRESEQYF
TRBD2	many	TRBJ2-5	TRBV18	TGTGCCAGCTCATCACTAGCGGGAGTAGAGACCCAGTACTTC	CASSSLAGVETQYF
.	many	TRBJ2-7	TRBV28	TGTGCCAGCAGTTTGGTGGGGGGGCAGTACTTC	CASSLVGGQYF
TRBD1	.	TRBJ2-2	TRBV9	TGTGCCAGCAGCGTCCCGGGACAGGGTGGAACCGGGGAGCTGTTTTTT	CASSVPGQGGTGELFF
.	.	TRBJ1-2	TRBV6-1	TGTGCCAGCAAAAAAGGCTACTATGGCTACACCTTC	CASKKGYYGYTF
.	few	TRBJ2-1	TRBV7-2	TGTGCCAGCAGCTTCATCCCTGGGGGGTACAATGAGCAGTCCTTC	CASSFIPGGYNEQSF
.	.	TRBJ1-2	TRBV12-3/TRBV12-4	TGTGCCACCCTGGGACTGTCTAACTATGGCTACACCTTC	CATLGLSNYGYTF
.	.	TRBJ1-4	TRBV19	TGTGCCAGTAGTATATGGTATATCAGGGGAGAGGATGAAAAACTGTTTTTT	CASSIWYIRGEDEKLFF
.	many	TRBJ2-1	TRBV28	TGTGCCAGCAGCCCGGGGGGCGCCTACAATGAGCAGTTCTTC	CASSPGGAYNEQFF
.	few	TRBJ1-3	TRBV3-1	TGTGCCAGCAGCCGGGACTTCTCTGGAAACACCATATATTTT	CASSRDFSGNTIYF
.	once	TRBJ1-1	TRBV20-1	TGCAGTGCTACCTCTTCGGGGCAGAACACTGAAGCTTTCTTT	CSATSSGQNTEAFF
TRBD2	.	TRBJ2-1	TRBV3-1	TGTGCCAGCAGTAGGACTAGCGGGAATTACAATGAGCAGTTCTTC	CASSRTSGNYNEQFF
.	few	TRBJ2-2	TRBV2	TGTGCCAGCAGTGAAAAGGGGAACACCGGGGAGCTGTTTTTT	CASSEKGNTGELFF